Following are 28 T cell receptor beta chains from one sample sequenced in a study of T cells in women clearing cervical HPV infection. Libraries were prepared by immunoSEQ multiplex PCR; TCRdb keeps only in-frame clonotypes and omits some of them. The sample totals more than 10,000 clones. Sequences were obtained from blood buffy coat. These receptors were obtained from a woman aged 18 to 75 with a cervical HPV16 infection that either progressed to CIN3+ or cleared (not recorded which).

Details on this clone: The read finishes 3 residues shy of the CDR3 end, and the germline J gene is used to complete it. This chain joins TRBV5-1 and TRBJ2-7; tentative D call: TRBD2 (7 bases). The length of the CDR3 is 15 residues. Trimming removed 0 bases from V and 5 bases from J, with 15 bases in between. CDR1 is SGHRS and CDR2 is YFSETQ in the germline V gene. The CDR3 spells CASSLVGGPPDEQYF. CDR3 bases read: TGCGCCAGCAGCTTGGTGGGGGGGCCACCCGACGAG.

The CDR3 bases that were read are TGTGCCAGCAGTGTTGAGGCAGATACG. Amino acids: CASSVEADT. The full CDR3 protein reads CASSVEADTQYF. The chain employs TRBV2 and TRBJ2-3; D not resolved. The read ends 3 residues before the CDR3 terminus; that terminus is restored from the germline J gene. Germline loops: CDR1 SNHLY, CDR2 FYNNEI. The CDR3 covers 12 residues. V was cut by 4 bases and J by 4 bases, with 6 bases left in between.

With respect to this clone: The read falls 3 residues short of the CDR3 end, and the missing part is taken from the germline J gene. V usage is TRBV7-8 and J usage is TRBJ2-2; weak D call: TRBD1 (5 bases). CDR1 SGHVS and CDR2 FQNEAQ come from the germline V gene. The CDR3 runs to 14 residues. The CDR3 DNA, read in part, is TGTGCCAGCAGCTTAGCTCAGGGAAATTCACCG. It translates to CASSLAQGNSP. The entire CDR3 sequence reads CASSLAQGNSPLFF.

The CDR3 loop is CASSLGGRGRDEQYF. CDR3 bases read: TGCGCCAGCAGCTTGGGAGGAAGGGGGCGCGACGAG. This sequence joins TRBV5-1 and TRBJ2-7; the match to TRBD1 covers 7 bases. The CDR3 end is not reached by the read, which stops 3 residues before it; the germline J gene fills it in. Germline trimming cut 0 bases from V and 5 bases from J; bases unmatched to any gene: 8. CDR3 size: 15 residues. Germline V gene data show CDR1 as SGHRS and CDR2 as YFSETQ.

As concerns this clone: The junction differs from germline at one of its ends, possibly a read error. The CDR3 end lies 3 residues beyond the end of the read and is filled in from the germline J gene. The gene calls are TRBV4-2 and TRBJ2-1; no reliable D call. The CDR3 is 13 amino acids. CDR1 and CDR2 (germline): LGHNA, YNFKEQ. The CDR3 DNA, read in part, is TGCGCCAGCAGCCTAAATATAATCGATGAG. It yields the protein CASSLNIIDE. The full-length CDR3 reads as CASSLNIIDEQFF.

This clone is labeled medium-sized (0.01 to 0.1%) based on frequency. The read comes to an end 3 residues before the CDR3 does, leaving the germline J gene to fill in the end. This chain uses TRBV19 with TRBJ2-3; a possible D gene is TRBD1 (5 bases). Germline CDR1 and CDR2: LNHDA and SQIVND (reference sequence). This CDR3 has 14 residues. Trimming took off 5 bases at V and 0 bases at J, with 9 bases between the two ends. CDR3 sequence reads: CASSQGTSTDTQYF. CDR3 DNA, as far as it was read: TGTGCCAGTAGTCAGGGTACCAGCACAGATACG.

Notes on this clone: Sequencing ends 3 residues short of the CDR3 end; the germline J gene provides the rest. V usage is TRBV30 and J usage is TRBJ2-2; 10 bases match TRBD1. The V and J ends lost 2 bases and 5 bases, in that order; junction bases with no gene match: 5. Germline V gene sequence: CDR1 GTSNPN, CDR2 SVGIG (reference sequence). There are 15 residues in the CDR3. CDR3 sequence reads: CAWSPGTGVTGELFF. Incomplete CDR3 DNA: TGTGCCTGGAGTCCGGGGACAGGGGTGACCGGGGAG.

The CDR3 here is CSARTPGGGYGYTF. CDR3 DNA, as far as it was read: TGCAGTGCTCGTACCCCAGGGGGCGGCTATGGC. The chain has TRBV20-1 and TRBJ1-2; 8 bases fit TRBD1. The read finishes 3 residues shy of the CDR3 end, and the germline J gene is used to complete it. The CDR3 runs 14 residues. Germline V gene sequence: CDR1 DFQATT, CDR2 SNEGSKA (reference sequence). With 5 bases clipped from V and 4 bases from J, the junction kept 9 bases outside the gene matches.

CDR3 DNA, as far as it was read: TGTGCCAGCTCCCCCGACCGGGGGGGCTTCTACGAC. Residues: CASSPDRGGFYD. The full CDR3 reads CASSPDRGGFYDYTF. The V call is TRBV18, the J call TRBJ1-2; D is possibly TRBD1 (6 bases). The read terminates 3 residues before the CDR3 end, so the remaining end is supplied by the germline J gene. CDR1 is KGHSH and CDR2 is LQKENI in the germline V gene. The CDR3 consists of 15 residues.

The CDR3 reads CASSPGDSNNQPQYF. CDR3 bases read: TGTGCCAGTAGTCCCGGGGACAGTAACAATCAGCCG. V gene TRBV19 combines with J gene TRBJ2-3, with 7 bases aligning to TRBD1. Coverage ceases 3 residues before the CDR3 finishes, and the germline J gene fills in the end. Germline V lookup: CDR1 LNHDA, CDR2 SQIVND (reference sequence). The CDR3 totals 15 residues.

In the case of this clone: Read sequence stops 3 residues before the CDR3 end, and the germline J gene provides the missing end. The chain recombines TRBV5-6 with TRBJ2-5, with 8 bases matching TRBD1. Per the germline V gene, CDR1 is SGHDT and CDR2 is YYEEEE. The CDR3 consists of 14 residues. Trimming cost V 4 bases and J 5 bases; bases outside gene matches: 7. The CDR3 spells CASSTPTGVETQYF. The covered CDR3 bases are TGTGCCAGCAGCACCCCGACAGGGGTGGAGACC.

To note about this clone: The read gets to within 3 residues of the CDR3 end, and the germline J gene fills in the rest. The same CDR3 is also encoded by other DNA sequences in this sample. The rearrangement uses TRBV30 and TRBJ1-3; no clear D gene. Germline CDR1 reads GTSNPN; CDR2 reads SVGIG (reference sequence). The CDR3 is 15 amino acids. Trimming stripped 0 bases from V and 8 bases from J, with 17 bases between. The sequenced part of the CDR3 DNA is TGTGCCTGGAGTGTACCTCGGGGATATTTAGACACC. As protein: CAWSVPRGYLDT. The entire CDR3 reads CAWSVPRGYLDTIYF.

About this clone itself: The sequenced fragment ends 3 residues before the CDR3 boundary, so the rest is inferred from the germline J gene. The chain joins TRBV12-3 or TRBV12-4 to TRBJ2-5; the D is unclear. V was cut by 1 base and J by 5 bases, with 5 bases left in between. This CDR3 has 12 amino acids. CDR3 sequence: CASSLVAETQYF. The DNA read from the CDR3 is TGTGCCAGCAGTTTAGTAGCCGAGACC.

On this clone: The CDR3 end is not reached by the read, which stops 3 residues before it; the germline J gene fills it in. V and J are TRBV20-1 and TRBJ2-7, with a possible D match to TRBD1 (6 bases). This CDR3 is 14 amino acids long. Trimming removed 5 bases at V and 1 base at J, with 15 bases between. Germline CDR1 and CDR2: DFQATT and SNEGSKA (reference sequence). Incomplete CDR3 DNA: TGCAGTGCTGAGGACAGTACAAATTCCTACGAG. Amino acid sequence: CSAEDSTNSYE. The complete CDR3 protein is CSAEDSTNSYEQYF.

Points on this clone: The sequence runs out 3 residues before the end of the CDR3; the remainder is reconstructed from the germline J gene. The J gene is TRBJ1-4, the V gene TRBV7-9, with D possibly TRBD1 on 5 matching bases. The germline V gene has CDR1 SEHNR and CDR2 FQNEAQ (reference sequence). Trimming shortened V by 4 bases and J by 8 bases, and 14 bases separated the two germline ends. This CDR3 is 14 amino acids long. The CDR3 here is CASSYAGLREKLFF. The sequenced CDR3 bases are TGTGCCAGCAGCTATGCAGGGTTACGAGAAAAA.

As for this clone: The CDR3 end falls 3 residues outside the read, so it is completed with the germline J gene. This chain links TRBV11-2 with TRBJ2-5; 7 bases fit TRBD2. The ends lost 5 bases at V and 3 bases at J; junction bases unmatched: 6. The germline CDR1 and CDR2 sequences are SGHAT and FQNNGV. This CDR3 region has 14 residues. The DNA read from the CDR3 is TGTGCCAGCAGCCGCCCCCGGGGGGAAGAGACC. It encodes CASSRPRGEET. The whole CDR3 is CASSRPRGEETQYF.

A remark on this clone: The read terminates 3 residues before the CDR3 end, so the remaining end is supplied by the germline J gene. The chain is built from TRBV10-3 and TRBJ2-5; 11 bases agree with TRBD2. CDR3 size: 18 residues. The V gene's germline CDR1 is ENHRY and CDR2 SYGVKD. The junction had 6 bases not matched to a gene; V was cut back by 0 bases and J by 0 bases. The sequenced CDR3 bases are TGTGCCATCAGTGAGTCGAAGGGACTAGCGGTATACCAAGAGACC. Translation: CAISESKGLAVYQET. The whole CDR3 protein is CAISESKGLAVYQETQYF.

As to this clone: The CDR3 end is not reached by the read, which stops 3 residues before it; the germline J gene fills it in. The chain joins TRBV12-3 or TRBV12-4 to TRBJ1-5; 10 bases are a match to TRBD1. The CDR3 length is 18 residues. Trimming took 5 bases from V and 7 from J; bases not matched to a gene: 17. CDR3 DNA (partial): TGTGCCAGCAGTGCCCGGGACAGGGGAATCGCGGTCAACCAGCCC. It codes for CASSARDRGIAVNQP. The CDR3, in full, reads CASSARDRGIAVNQPQHF.

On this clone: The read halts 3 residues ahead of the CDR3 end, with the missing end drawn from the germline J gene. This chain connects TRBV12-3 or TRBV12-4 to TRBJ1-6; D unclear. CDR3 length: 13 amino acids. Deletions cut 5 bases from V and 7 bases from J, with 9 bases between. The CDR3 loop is CASSDWRNSPLHF. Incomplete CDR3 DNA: TGTGCCAGCAGTGATTGGCGGAATTCACCC.

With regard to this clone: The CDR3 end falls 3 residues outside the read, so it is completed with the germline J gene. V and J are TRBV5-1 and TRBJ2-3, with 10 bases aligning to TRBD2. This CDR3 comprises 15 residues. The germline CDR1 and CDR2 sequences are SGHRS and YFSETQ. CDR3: CASSLSGGGQETQYF. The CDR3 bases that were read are TGCGCCAGCAGCTTGAGCGGGGGGGGGCAAGAGACG.

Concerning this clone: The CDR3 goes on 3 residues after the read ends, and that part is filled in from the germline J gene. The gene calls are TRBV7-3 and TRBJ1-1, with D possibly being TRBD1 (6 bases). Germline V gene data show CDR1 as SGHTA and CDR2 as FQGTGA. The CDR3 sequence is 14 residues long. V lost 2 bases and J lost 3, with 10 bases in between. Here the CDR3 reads CASSLLGADTEAFF. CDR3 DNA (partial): TGTGCCAGCAGCTTACTGGGGGCCGACACTGAA.

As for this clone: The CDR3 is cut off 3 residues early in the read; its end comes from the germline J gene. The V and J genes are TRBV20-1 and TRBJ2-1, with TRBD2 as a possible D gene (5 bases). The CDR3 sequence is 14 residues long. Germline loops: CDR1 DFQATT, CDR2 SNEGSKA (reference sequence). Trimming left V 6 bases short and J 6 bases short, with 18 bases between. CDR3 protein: CSAPDWLEGNEQFF. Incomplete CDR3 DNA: TGCAGTGCCCCGGACTGGCTCGAGGGCAATGAG.

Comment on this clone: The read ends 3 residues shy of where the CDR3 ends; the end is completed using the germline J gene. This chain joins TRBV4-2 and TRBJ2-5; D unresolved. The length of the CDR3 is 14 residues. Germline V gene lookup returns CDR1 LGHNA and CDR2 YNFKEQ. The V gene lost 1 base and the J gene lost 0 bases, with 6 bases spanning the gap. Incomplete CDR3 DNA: TGTGCCAGCAGCCAAGTTAGGGACCAAGAGACC. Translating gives CASSQVRDQET. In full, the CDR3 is CASSQVRDQETQYF.

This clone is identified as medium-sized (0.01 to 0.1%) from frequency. The CDR3 here is CATTVGTGSYEQYF. CDR3 DNA, as far as it was read: TGTGCCACCACTGTCGGGACAGGCTCCTACGAG. This rearrangement joins TRBV6-2 or TRBV6-3 to TRBJ2-7, with 8 bases matching TRBD1. The read finishes 3 residues shy of the CDR3 end, and the germline J gene is used to complete it. J lost 0 bases, V lost 10 bases, and 8 bases had no gene match. There are 14 residues in the CDR3. Per germline, CDR1 MNHEY and CDR2 SVGEGT.

CDR3 residues: CASSLAPSGGGNEQYF. CDR3 DNA, as far as it was read: TGTGCCAGCTCACTCGCCCCTAGCGGGGGGGGCAACGAG. The rearrangement uses TRBV18 and TRBJ2-7; 12 bases line up with TRBD2. With the read ending 3 residues before the CDR3 end, the germline J gene is used to fill in that end. The CDR3 is 16 residues long. Germline V CDR1 and CDR2: KGHSH, LQKENI. With 4 bases clipped from V and 5 bases from J, the junction kept 9 bases outside the gene matches.

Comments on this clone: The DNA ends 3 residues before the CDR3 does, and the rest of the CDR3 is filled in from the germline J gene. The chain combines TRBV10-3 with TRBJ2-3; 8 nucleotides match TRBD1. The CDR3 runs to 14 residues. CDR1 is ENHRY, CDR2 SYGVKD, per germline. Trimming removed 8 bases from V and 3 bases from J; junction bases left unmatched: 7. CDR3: CAIRPGGTTDTQYF. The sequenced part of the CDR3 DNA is TGTGCCATCCGGCCAGGGGGCACGACAGATACG.

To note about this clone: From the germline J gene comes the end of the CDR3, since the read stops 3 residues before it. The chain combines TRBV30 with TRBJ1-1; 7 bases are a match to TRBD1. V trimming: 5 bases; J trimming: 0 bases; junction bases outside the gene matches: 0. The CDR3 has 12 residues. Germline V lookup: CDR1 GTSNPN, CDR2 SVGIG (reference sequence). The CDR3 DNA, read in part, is TGTGCCTGGGACAGGGTGAACACTGAA. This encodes CAWDRVNTE. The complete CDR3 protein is CAWDRVNTEAFF.

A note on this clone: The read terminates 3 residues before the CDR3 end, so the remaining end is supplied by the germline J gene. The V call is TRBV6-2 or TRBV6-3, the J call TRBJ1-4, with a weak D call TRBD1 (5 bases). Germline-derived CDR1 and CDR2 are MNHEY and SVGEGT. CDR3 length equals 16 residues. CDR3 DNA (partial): TGTGCCAGCAGATCGGGGGGAAACTCTGGGGCCAACGTA. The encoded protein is CASRSGGNSGANV. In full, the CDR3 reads CASRSGGNSGANVLFF.